Following are 5 T cell receptor beta chains from one sample sequenced in a study of blood T cell repertoires in COVID-19. Produced via immunoSEQ multiplex PCR; TCRdb's table is partial and in-frame only. The table lists around 250,000 clones, 70% to 90% of them singletons. The specimen was PBMCs or T cells enriched from blood (not recorded which). The receptors here all came from a woman aged 45-60 years who had recovered from COVID-19.

The chain recombines TRBV7-9 with TRBJ1-6; TRBD1 might be the D (6 bases). The CDR3 loop spans 15 amino acids. Germline V CDR1 and CDR2: SEHNR, FQNEAQ (reference sequence). Deletions cut 5 bases from V and 4 bases from J, with 12 bases between. The CDR3 sequence: CASSPGTGYNSPLHF. The DNA of the CDR3 is TGTGCCAGCAGCCCGGGAACAGGGTATAATTCACCCCTCCACTTT.

J is TRBJ1-5 and V is TRBV11-3; 8 nucleotides match TRBD1. In germline, CDR1 is SGHNT, CDR2 YENEEA. V gave up 1 base and J gave up 4 bases; unmatched junction bases: 6. The CDR3 length is 16 residues. This chain's CDR3 is CASSLGTGFRNQPQHF. As DNA, the CDR3 is TGTGCCAGCAGCTTAGGGACAGGGTTCAGAAATCAGCCCCAGCATTTT.

The chain joins TRBV5-4 to TRBJ2-7, with 9 nucleotides matching TRBD2. This CDR3 region has 16 residues. Germline values: CDR1 SGHNT, CDR2 YYREEE (reference sequence). V gave up 4 bases and J gave up 0 bases; unmatched junction bases: 8. The CDR3 is CASSPGTSGLSYEQYF. DNA of the CDR3: TGTGCCAGCAGCCCCGGTACTAGCGGGCTCTCCTACGAGCAGTACTTC.

This clone was recorded a few times. The CDR3 DNA is TGTGCCAGCAGCCAAGGACAGGGGGGCAATCAGCCCCAGCATTTT. This translates into CASSQGQGGNQPQHF. The chain recombines TRBV6-5 with TRBJ1-5; 10 bases match TRBD1. The CDR3 totals 15 residues. Per germline, CDR1 MNHEY and CDR2 SVGAGI. The trim removed 6 bases at V and 2 bases at J, leaving 4 bases unmatched.

The chain has TRBV25-1 and TRBJ2-7; 7 bases are shared with TRBD2. The CDR3 totals 13 residues. V dropped 3 bases and J dropped 6; count of bases not matched to a gene: 5. Looked up from germline, CDR1 is MGHDK and CDR2 is SYGVNS. The CDR3 here is CASSDSQRGEQYF. For the CDR3, the DNA is TGTGCCAGCAGTGATTCCCAGCGGGGCGAGCAGTACTTC.